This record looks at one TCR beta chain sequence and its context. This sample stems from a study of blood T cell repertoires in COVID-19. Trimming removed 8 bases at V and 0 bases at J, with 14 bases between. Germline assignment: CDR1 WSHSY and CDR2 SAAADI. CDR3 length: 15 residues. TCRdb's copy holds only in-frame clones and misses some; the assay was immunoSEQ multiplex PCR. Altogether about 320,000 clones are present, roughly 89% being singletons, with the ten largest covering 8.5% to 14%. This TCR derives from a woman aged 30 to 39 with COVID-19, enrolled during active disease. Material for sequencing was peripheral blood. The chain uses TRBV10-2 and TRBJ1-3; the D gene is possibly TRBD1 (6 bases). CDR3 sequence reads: CASGSGTNSGNTIYF. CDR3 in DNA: TGCGCCAGCGGGTCGGGGACAAACTCTGGAAACACCATATATTTT.